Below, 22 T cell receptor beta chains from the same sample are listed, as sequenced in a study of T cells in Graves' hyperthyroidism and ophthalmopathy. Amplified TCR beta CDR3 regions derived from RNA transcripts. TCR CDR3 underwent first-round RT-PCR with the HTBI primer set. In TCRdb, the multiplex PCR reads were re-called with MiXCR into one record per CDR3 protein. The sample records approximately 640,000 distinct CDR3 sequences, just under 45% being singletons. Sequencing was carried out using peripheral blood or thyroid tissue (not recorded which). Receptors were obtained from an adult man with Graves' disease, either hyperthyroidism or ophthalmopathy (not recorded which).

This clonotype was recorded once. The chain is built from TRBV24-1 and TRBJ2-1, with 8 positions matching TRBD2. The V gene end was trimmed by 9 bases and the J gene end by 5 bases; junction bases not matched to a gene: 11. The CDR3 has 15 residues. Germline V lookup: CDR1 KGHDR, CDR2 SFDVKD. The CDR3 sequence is CATQRDGGGHNEQFF. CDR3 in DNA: TGTGCCACCCAGCGTGACGGGGGGGGTCACAATGAGCAGTTCTTC.

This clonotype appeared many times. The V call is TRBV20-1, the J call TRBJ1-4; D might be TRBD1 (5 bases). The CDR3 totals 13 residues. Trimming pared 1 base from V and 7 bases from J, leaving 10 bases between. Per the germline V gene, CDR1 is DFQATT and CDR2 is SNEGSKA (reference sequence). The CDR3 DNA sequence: TGCAGTGCTAGAGTGACAGTTGGTGAAAAACTGTTTTTT. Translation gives CSARVTVGEKLFF.

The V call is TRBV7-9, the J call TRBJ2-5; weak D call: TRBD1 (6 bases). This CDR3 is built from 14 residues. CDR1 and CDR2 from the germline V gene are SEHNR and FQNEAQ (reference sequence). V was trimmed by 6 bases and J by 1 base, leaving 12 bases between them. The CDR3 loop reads CASSYRDTQETQYF. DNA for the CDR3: TGTGCCAGCAGTTACAGGGACACCCAAGAGACCCAGTACTTC.

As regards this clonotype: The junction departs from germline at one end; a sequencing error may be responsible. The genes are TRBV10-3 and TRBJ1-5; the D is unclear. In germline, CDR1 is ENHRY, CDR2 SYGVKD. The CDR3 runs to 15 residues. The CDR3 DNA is TGTGCCAGCAGTGCCTCTACCGATCGCAATCAGCCCCAGCATTTT. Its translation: CASSASTDRNQPQHF.

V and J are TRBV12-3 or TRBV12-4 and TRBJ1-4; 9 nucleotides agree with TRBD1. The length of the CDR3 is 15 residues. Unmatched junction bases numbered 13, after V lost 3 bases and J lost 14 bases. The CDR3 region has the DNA TGTGCCAGCAGTTTCCAGGGACAGGGTCTTAATAAGCTGTTTTTT. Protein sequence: CASSFQGQGLNKLFF.

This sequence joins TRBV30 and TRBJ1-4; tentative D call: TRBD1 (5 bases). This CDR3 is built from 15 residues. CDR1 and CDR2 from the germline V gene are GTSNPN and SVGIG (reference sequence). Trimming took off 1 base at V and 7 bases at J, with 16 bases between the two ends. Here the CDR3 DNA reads TGTGCCTGGAGTGCGATTTGGGGCGTAGGTGAAAAACTGTTTTTT. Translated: CAWSAIWGVGEKLFF. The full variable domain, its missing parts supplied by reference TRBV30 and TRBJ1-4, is SQTIHQWPATLVQPVGSPLSLECTVEGTSNPNLYWYRQAAGRGLQLLFYSVGIGQISSEVPQNLSASRPQDRQFILSSKKLLLSDSGFYLCAWSAIWGVGEKLFFGSGTQLSVL.

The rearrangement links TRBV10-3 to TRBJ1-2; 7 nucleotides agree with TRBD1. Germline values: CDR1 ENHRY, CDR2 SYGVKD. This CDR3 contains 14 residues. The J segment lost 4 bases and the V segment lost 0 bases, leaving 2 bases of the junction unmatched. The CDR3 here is CAISESRQGYGYTF. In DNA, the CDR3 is TGTGCCATCAGTGAGTCCAGACAGGGCTATGGCTACACCTTC.

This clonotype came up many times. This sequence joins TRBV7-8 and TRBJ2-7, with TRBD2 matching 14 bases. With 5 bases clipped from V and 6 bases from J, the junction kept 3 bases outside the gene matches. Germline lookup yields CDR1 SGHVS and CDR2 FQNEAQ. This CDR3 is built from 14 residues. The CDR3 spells CASSRGLAGAEQYF. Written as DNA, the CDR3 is TGTGCCAGCAGCCGGGGACTAGCGGGAGCCGAGCAGTACTTC.

The CDR3 loop reads CASSPRTGMGAANVLTF. The CDR3 region has the DNA TGCGCCAGCAGCCCCAGGACAGGGATGGGCGCGGCCAACGTCCTGACTTTC. V is TRBV5-1 and J is TRBJ2-6; 8 nucleotides match TRBD1. The V segment lost 4 bases and the J segment 6 bases; nucleotides outside the gene matches: 12. The germline V gene has CDR1 SGHRS and CDR2 YFSETQ. The CDR3 runs to 17 residues.

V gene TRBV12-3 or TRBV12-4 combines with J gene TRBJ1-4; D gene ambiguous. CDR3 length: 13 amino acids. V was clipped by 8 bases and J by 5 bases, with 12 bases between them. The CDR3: CASRHYRNEKLFF. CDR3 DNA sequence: TGTGCCAGCCGACATTACCGGAATGAAAAACTGTTTTTT.

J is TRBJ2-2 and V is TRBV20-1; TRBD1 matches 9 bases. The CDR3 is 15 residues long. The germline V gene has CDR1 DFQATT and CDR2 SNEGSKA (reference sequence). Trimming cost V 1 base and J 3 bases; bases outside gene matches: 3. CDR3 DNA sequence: TGCAGTGCTAGAGGGACAGGGGAGGACACCGGGGAGCTGTTTTTT. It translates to CSARGTGEDTGELFF.

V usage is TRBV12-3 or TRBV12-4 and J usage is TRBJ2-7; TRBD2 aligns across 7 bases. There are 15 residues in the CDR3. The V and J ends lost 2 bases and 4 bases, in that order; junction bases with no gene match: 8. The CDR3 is CASSLRVSGPYEQYF. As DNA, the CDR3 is TGTGCCAGCAGTTTACGGGTTAGCGGGCCGTACGAGCAGTACTTC.

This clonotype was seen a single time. The CDR3 DNA follows: TGTGCCAGCAGCTGGGGGACTAGCGTCGTTACGCAGTATTTT. Its translation is CASSWGTSVVTQYF. The chain couples TRBV7-9 to TRBJ2-3; the match to TRBD2 covers 10 bases. The CDR3 extends over 14 amino acids. Trimming removed 4 bases from V and 8 bases from J; junction bases left unmatched: 6. Per germline, CDR1 SEHNR and CDR2 FQNEAQ (reference sequence).

The CDR3 DNA sequence: TGTGCCACCAGCAGCCGCCTAGGGACAGGCCTCGGTTCGGATGGCTACACCTTC. Translating it yields CATSSRLGTGLGSDGYTF. V usage is TRBV15 and J usage is TRBJ1-2; 8 positions agree with TRBD1. V dropped 3 bases and J dropped 6; count of bases not matched to a gene: 18. CDR1 and CDR2 from the germline V gene are LNHNV and YYDKDF (reference sequence). The CDR3 totals 18 residues.

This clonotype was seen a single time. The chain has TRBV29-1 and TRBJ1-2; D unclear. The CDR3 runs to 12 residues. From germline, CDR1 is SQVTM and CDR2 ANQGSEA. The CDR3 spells CSLIPVASGYTF. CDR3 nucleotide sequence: TGCAGTTTAATTCCAGTCGCAAGTGGCTACACCTTC. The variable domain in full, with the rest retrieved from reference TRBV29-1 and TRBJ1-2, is SAVISQKPSRDICQRGTSLTIQCQVDSQVTMMFWYRQQPGQSLTLIATANQGSEATYESGFVIDKFPISRPNLTFSTLTVSNMSPEDSSIYLCSLIPVASGYTFGSGTRLTVV.

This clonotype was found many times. The CDR3 sequence: CSVVTGFGNTIYF. The DNA of the CDR3 is TGCAGCGTTGTCACAGGGTTTGGAAACACCATATATTTT. The rearrangement joins TRBV29-1 to TRBJ1-3, with D possibly being TRBD1 (6 bases). The germline V and J ends were trimmed by 4 bases and 3 bases, with 10 bases remaining between them. Per germline, CDR1 SQVTM and CDR2 ANQGSEA. This CDR3 is built from 13 residues.

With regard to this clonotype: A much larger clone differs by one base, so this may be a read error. The CDR3 protein is CASSAAIDEKLFF. Written as DNA, the CDR3 is TGCGCCAGCAGCGCGGCAATCGATGAAAAACTGTTTTTT. The chain joins TRBV5-1 to TRBJ1-4; D not certain. This CDR3 is built from 13 residues. Looked up from germline, CDR1 is SGHRS and CDR2 is YFSETQ. V was shortened by 4 bases and J by 6 bases, with 10 bases between the two germline ends.

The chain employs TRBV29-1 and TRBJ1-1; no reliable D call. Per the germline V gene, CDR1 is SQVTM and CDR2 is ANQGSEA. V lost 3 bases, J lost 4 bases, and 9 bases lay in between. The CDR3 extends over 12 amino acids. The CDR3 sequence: CSVDLGGTEAFF. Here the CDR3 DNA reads TGCAGCGTTGACCTTGGAGGCACTGAAGCTTTCTTT.

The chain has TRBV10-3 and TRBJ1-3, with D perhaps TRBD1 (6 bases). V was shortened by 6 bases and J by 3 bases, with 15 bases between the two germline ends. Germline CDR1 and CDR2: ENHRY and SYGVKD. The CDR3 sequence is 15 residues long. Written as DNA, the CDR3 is TGTGCCATCAGCAACTCAGGGGCAAGTGGAAACACCATATATTTT. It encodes CAISNSGASGNTIYF.

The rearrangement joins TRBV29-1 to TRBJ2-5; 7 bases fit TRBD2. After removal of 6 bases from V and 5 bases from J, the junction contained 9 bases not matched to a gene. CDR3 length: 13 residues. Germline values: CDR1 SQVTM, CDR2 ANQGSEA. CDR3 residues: CSVQTSVAETQYF. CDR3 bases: TGCAGCGTCCAAACTAGCGTAGCGGAGACCCAGTACTTC.

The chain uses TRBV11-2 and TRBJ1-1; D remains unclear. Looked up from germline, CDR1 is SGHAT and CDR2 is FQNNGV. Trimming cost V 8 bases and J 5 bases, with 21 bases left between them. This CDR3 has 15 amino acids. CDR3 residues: CASGQTTDARTEAFF. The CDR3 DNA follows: TGTGCCAGCGGCCAAACCACAGACGCCAGAACTGAAGCTTTCTTT.

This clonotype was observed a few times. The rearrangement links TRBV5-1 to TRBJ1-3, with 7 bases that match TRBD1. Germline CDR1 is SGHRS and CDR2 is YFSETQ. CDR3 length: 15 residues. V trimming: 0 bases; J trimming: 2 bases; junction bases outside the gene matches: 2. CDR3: CASSLGGGTGNTIYF. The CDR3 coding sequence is TGCGCCAGCAGCTTGGGAGGGGGCACTGGAAACACCATATATTTT.